A single sample gave rise to the 9 T cell receptor beta chains below, sequenced in a study of T cell repertoires in cytomegalovirus infection. These receptors' antigens are unknown. One entry per CDR3 protein results from TCRdb running MiXCR on the reads. The data hold 600,000 to 700,000 distinct CDR3 sequences, with approximately 33% observed a single time. Sequenced here: cultured PBMCs, sampled from culture after CMV antigen stimulation. These receptors all come from a human donor in good health (CMV status not recorded). Some clones in this sample may be carry-over from other donors' samples.

The rearrangement joins TRBV5-1 to TRBJ2-5; D might be TRBD1 (6 bases). Trimming pared 3 bases from V and 4 bases from J, leaving 16 bases between. The CDR3 spans 15 residues. The germline V gene has CDR1 SGHRS and CDR2 YFSETQ. The CDR3 region is CASSSGQSRLETQYF. For the CDR3, the DNA is TGCGCCAGCAGCTCCGGACAGTCGCGCCTAGAGACCCAGTACTTC.

The chain recombines TRBV20-1 with TRBJ1-5, with D hard to call. Trimming stripped 0 bases from V and 3 bases from J, with 3 bases between. The CDR3 loop spans 12 amino acids. From germline, CDR1 is DFQATT and CDR2 SNEGSKA (reference sequence). The CDR3 is CSARDTNQPQHF. The CDR3 DNA sequence: TGCAGTGCTAGAGACACCAATCAGCCCCAGCATTTT.

This clonotype showed up many times. This chain links TRBV7-2 with TRBJ2-3; D is uncertain. In germline, CDR1 is SGHTA, CDR2 FQGNSA. V was shortened by 2 bases and J by 6 bases, with 9 bases between the two germline ends. This CDR3 contains 13 residues. The CDR3 protein is CASSLITADTQYF. DNA for the CDR3: TGTGCCAGCAGCTTAATTACCGCCGATACGCAGTATTTT.

This clonotype has only a few counts. The rearrangement links TRBV6-1 to TRBJ2-1; D possibly corresponds to TRBD2 (5 bases). This CDR3 is 15 amino acids long. The V and J ends lost 1 base and 5 bases respectively, with 12 bases between them. CDR1 MNHNS and CDR2 SASEGT come from the germline V gene. CDR3 sequence: CASSEEGRRDNEQFF. CDR3 nucleotide sequence: TGTGCCAGCAGTGAAGAAGGGAGAAGGGACAATGAGCAGTTCTTC.

This clonotype appeared a few times. This chain links TRBV7-2 with TRBJ1-3; D remains ambiguous. Germline values: CDR1 SGHTA, CDR2 FQGNSA. The CDR3 extends over 16 amino acids. Between the trimmed V and J ends, which lost 2 bases and 0 bases, there was a span of 11 bases. CDR3 region: CASSLYLGSSGNTIYF. CDR3 coding DNA: TGTGCCAGCAGCTTATATCTGGGGTCCTCTGGAAACACCATATATTTT.

This clonotype was found a few times. V and J are TRBV10-3 and TRBJ1-1; TRBD1 matches 8 bases. The length of the CDR3 is 14 residues. The junction had 8 bases not matched to a gene; V was cut back by 6 bases and J by 5 bases. In germline, CDR1 is ENHRY, CDR2 SYGVKD. The CDR3 region is CAISPGQGRTEAFF. CDR3 sequence (DNA): TGTGCCATCAGCCCTGGACAGGGACGAACTGAAGCTTTCTTT.

The gene calls are TRBV27 and TRBJ1-1, with 9 nucleotides matching TRBD1. The CDR3 contains 15 residues. V lost 8 bases to trimming and J lost 3 bases; unmatched junction nucleotides: 10. CDR1 and CDR2 from the germline V gene are MNHEY and SMNVEV (reference sequence). CDR3 amino acids: CASPDRGRCDTEAFF. The CDR3 DNA reads TGTGCCAGCCCGGACAGGGGTCGGTGTGACACTGAAGCTTTCTTT.

The rearrangement links TRBV27 to TRBJ1-3; D is possibly TRBD1 (6 bases). The V and J ends lost 8 bases and 2 bases respectively, with 16 bases between them. This CDR3 is 15 amino acids long. Germline values: CDR1 MNHEY, CDR2 SMNVEV (reference sequence). The CDR3 here is CASSGLRGAGNTIYF. In DNA form, the CDR3 reads TGTGCCAGCTCGGGCCTCAGGGGAGCTGGAAACACCATATATTTT.

This clonotype was detected a few times. The rearrangement uses TRBV7-4 and TRBJ2-1, with 8 bases aligning to TRBD2. The junction had 7 bases not matched to a gene; V was cut back by 2 bases and J by 7 bases. The germline V gene has CDR1 SGHVT and CDR2 SQSDAQ. This CDR3 region has 15 residues. The CDR3 sequence: CASSLSGGPRNEQFF. Written as DNA, the CDR3 is TGTGCCAGCAGCTTATCGGGAGGGCCTAGGAATGAGCAGTTCTTC.